This T cell receptor (beta chain) derives from a study of T cell changes during pregnancy in multiple sclerosis. The table came from immunoSEQ multiplex PCR; TCRdb's copy has only in-frame clones and leaves some out. Among 50,000 to 60,000 clones listed, 90% to 95% were seen once. This CDR3 comprises 15 residues. Losses at the gene ends were 7 bases for V and 6 bases for J; bases not matched to a gene: 8. CDR1 and CDR2 from the germline V gene are MNHEY and SVGAGI. The TCR comes from a female donor with multiple sclerosis, enrolled in a pregnancy study. Sequencing used CD4+ T cells from peripheral blood mononuclear cells, obtained in the first trimester of pregnancy. The chain carries TRBV6-5 and TRBJ2-7; the match to TRBD2 covers 14 bases. CDR3 nucleotides: TGTGCCAGCACTCGACTAGCGGGAGGGAAAAGCGAGCAGTACTTC. Translating it yields CASTRLAGGKSEQYF.